Below are 5 T cell receptor beta chains sequenced from a single sample in a study of human T cells and chemical hapten exposure. Time point in this sample: patch test 2, 6 weeks after DPC sensitization. The treatment was: therapeutic diphenylcyclopropenone sensitization with weekly scalp DPC. TCRdb fed the RACE reads into MiXCR, producing one record per CDR3 protein. The sample holds more than 60,000 distinct CDR3 sequences; about a tenth are singletons and the top ten take roughly 7%. The sequencing used whole blood, collected in connection with sensitization to the hapten diphenylcyclopropenone (DPC). The source is a woman between 45 and 60 years old with alopecia areata. Some clones in this sample may be carry-over from other donors' samples.

This clonotype was observed at least ten times. The rearrangement links TRBV12-3 or TRBV12-4 to TRBJ1-5; D is unresolved. Trimming left V 6 bases short and J 3 bases short, with 12 bases between. The CDR3 contains 14 residues. CDR3 sequence reads: CASRTLNPNQPQHF. The CDR3 region has the DNA TGTGCCAGCAGAACTCTGAACCCCAATCAGCCCCAGCATTTT.

The V call is TRBV12-3 or TRBV12-4, the J call TRBJ1-5; D gene unclear. CDR3 size: 12 residues. The ends were cut back, 8 bases at V and 2 bases at J, with 7 bases in the middle. DNA of the CDR3: TGTGCCAGCCGGTTGGGCAATCAGCCCCAGCATTTT. Translated: CASRLGNQPQHF.

With respect to this clonotype: This may arise from a read error, as a much more abundant clone is one base away. This chain connects TRBV5-5 to TRBJ2-5; the match to TRBD1 covers 7 bases. The CDR3 is made up of 14 amino acids. Germline V gene data show CDR1 as SGHKS and CDR2 as YYEKEE (reference sequence). The CDR3 DNA is TGTGCCAGCAGCTGGAACAGGGGTGCAGAGACCCTGTACTTC. Residues: CASSWNRGAETLYF.

This clonotype appeared many times. The chain employs TRBV5-1 and TRBJ1-1, with D possibly being TRBD1 (6 bases). CDR3 length equals 14 residues. Germline assignment: CDR1 SGHRS and CDR2 YFSETQ. Deletions cut 8 bases from V and 0 bases from J, with 14 bases between. DNA of the CDR3: TGCGCCAGTCACAGGGATCTCATGAACACTGAAGCTTTCTTT. Translation gives CASHRDLMNTEAFF.

The chain links TRBV6-6 to TRBJ2-3, with D possibly being TRBD1 (6 bases). The CDR3 has 13 residues. Per germline, CDR1 MNHNY and CDR2 SVGAGI (reference sequence). V lost 5 bases and J lost 8, with 14 bases in between. The CDR3: CASSLNRAGTQYF. The CDR3 DNA follows: TGTGCCAGCAGTCTGAACAGGGCGGGTACGCAGTATTTT.